This is a list of T cell receptor beta chains from one sample in a study of cytomegalovirus exposure and HLA in healthy donors. Assay used: immunoSEQ multiplex PCR; TCRdb lists only in-frame clones, some missing. The sample yields roughly 200,000 clones, approximately 11% seen once. The sequenced material came from PBMCs. The receptors originated from a man in his fifties in good health and CMV-seropositive. Each CDR3 is given with its conserved first and last residue. Fields, in order: D gene, J gene, clone size, V gene, CDR3 protein, CDR3 DNA. A D gene is named only where the DNA matches it firmly. The size of a clone is reported for some rows only, either as once, few or many, or as a class for expanded clones.

d_call: TRBD1
j_call: TRBJ1-6
clone_size: .
v_call: TRBV18
cdr3_aa: CASSPDRVLSPLHF
cdr3_nt: TGTGCCAGCTCGCCGGACAGGGTATTATCACCCCTCCACTTT

d_call: .
j_call: TRBJ2-4
clone_size: .
v_call: TRBV10-3
cdr3_aa: CAISESLQGGKNIQYF
cdr3_nt: TGTGCCATCAGTGAGTCGTTGCAGGGAGGCAAAAACATTCAGTACTTC

d_call: .
j_call: TRBJ2-1
clone_size: .
v_call: TRBV18
cdr3_aa: CASSPDTNEQFF
cdr3_nt: TGTGCCAGCTCCCCGGACACGAATGAGCAGTTCTTC

d_call: .
j_call: TRBJ2-6
clone_size: .
v_call: TRBV6-5
cdr3_aa: CASSPRGSGANVLTF
cdr3_nt: TGTGCCAGCAGCCCTAGGGGCTCTGGGGCCAACGTCCTGACTTTC

d_call: .
j_call: TRBJ1-1
clone_size: .
v_call: TRBV7-2
cdr3_aa: CASSLMWARNTEAFF
cdr3_nt: TGTGCCAGCAGCTTGATGTGGGCGAGGAACACTGAAGCTTTCTTT

d_call: .
j_call: TRBJ1-6
clone_size: .
v_call: TRBV5-4
cdr3_aa: CASSLAPDSPLHF
cdr3_nt: TGTGCCAGCAGCTTGGCCCCCGATTCACCCCTCCACTTT

d_call: .
j_call: TRBJ1-5
clone_size: .
v_call: TRBV4-3
cdr3_aa: CASSQDREIRKPQHF
cdr3_nt: TGCGCCAGCAGCCAAGACAGGGAAATCAGAAAACCCCAGCATTTT

d_call: TRBD2
j_call: TRBJ2-3
clone_size: .
v_call: TRBV27
cdr3_aa: CASSLTPSGAYTDTQYF
cdr3_nt: TGTGCCAGCAGTTTGACTCCTAGCGGGGCGTACACAGATACGCAGTATTTT

d_call: .
j_call: TRBJ1-4
clone_size: few
v_call: TRBV10-3
cdr3_aa: CAISEAGGTNEKLFF
cdr3_nt: TGTGCCATCAGTGAGGCGGGGGGCACTAATGAAAAACTGTTTTTT

d_call: TRBD1
j_call: TRBJ1-6
clone_size: .
v_call: TRBV2
cdr3_aa: CASSERQGVNSPLHF
cdr3_nt: TGTGCCAGCAGTGAAAGGCAGGGGGTTAACTCACCCCTCCACTTT